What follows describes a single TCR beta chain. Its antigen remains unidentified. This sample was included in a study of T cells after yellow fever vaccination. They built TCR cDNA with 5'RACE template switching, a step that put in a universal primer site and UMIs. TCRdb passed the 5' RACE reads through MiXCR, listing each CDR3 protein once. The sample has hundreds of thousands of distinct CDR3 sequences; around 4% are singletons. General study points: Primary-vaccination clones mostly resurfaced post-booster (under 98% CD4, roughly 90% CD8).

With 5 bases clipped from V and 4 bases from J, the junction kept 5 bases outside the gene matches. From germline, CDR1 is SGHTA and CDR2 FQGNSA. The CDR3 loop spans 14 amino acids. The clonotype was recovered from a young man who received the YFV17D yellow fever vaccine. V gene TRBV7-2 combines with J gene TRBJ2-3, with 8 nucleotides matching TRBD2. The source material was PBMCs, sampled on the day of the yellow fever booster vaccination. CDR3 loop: CASSPGLASDTQYF. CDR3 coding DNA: TGTGCCAGCAGCCCTGGACTAGCATCAGATACGCAGTATTTT.